This T cell receptor (beta chain) was retrieved from a study of control samples from healthy donors and cancer patients. With V trimmed by 5 bases and J by 9 bases, 22 bases remained unmatched. Germline CDR1 reads MNHEY; CDR2 reads SVGEGT. The CDR3 sequence is 19 residues long. Sequencing was performed with immunoSEQ multiplex PCR; in TCRdb, only in-frame clones are kept and a portion is missing. Of around 22,000 clones listed, 83% are singletons. The sequenced sample consisted of PBMCs. The rearrangement uses TRBV6-2 or TRBV6-3 and TRBJ2-1, with 10 bases lining up with TRBD2. This TCR was sampled from a man aged 55 to 70 with head and neck cancer. CDR3 residues: CASSRAAFTSGAGSIEQFF. The CDR3 DNA reads as TGTGCCAGCAGTCGCGCCGCGTTCACTAGCGGGGCGGGGTCGATTGAGCAGTTCTTC.